The next 18 T cell receptor beta chains were all read from a single sample in a study of cytomegalovirus exposure and HLA in healthy donors. Primers for the PCR totalled 60 Vbeta and 13 Jbeta. Repertoires were generated with immunoSEQ multiplex PCR, while TCRdb's copy carries only in-frame clones and drops some. The data show about 170,000 clones, approximately 78% seen once. Sequencing was done on a sample of PBMCs. Receptors were obtained from a woman aged 18-29 years in good health and CMV-seronegative.

The chain employs TRBV7-9 and TRBJ2-1; 9 bases are a match to TRBD2. There are 18 residues in the CDR3. Germline-derived CDR1 and CDR2 are SEHNR and FQNEAQ (reference sequence). V lost 5 bases and J lost 0; bases outside the gene matches: 11. The CDR3 loop reads CASSRTTSGLSSYNEQFF. In DNA, the CDR3 is TGTGCCAGCAGCCGTACGACTAGCGGTTTAAGCTCCTACAATGAGCAGTTCTTC.

This clone was recorded a few times. V gene TRBV9 combines with J gene TRBJ2-3, with 9 bases lining up with TRBD1. This CDR3 comprises 16 residues. V gave up 2 bases and J gave up 0 bases; unmatched junction bases: 4. Germline V gene data show CDR1 as SGDLS and CDR2 as YYNGEE. CDR3 sequence reads: CASSVGTGSSTDTQYF. The CDR3 coding sequence is TGTGCCAGCAGCGTGGGGACAGGGAGTAGCACAGATACGCAGTATTTT.

The genes are TRBV5-1 and TRBJ2-6; 10 nucleotides agree with TRBD1. The germline V gene has CDR1 SGHRS and CDR2 YFSETQ. V was pared by 5 bases and J by 1 base, with 12 bases of the junction left unmatched. CDR3 length: 19 amino acids. The CDR3 spells CASSPLAGTGVSGANVLTF. DNA for the CDR3: TGCGCCAGCAGTCCATTGGCCGGGACAGGGGTATCTGGGGCCAACGTCCTGACTTTC. Full variable domain (remainder filled in from reference TRBV5-1 and TRBJ2-6): KAGVTQTPRYLIKTRGQQVTLSCSPISGHRSVSWYQQTPGQGLQFLFEYFSETQRNKGNFPGRFSGRQFSNSRSEMNVSTLELGDSALYLCASSPLAGTGVSGANVLTFGAGSRLTVL.

V is TRBV5-1 and J is TRBJ2-7; tentative D call: TRBD2 (6 bases). Trimming took 4 bases from V and 2 from J, leaving 13 bases between them. The CDR3 totals 14 residues. The germline gives CDR1 SGHRS, CDR2 YFSETQ. The CDR3 reads CASSPWGLTYEQYF. In DNA form, the CDR3 reads TGCGCCAGCAGCCCCTGGGGACTTACCTACGAGCAGTACTTC.

CDR3 bases: TGTGCCAGCAGTGCGGACCGGGACATCAATCAGCCCCAGCATTTT. It is translated as CASSADRDINQPQHF. The rearrangement joins TRBV6-5 to TRBJ1-5; tentative D call: TRBD1 (6 bases). The CDR3 is 15 amino acids. CDR1 is MNHEY and CDR2 is SVGAGI in the germline V gene. Trimming stripped 5 bases from V and 3 bases from J, with 14 bases between.

The chain combines TRBV6-6 with TRBJ2-2, with 7 bases matching TRBD2. V gave up 2 bases and J gave up 6 bases; unmatched junction bases: 3. Per the germline V gene, CDR1 is MNHNY and CDR2 is SVGAGI (reference sequence). The CDR3 loop spans 14 amino acids. CDR3 bases: TGTGCCAGCAGTTACAGCGGGGAGGCCGGGGAGCTGTTTTTT. Amino acid sequence: CASSYSGEAGELFF.

This clone has more than one count but fewer than ten. The chain couples TRBV11-2 to TRBJ2-5, with 8 bases identical to TRBD2. V lost 1 base and J lost 1; bases outside the gene matches: 5. The CDR3 consists of 16 residues. Germline V lookup: CDR1 SGHAT, CDR2 FQNNGV. The CDR3 loop reads CASSLGHSGSQETQYF. In nucleotides, the CDR3 is TGTGCCAGCAGCTTAGGCCACAGCGGGAGCCAAGAGACCCAGTACTTC. The complete variable domain, with remaining parts taken from reference TRBV11-2 and TRBJ2-5, reads EAGVAQSPRYKIIEKRQSVAFWCNPISGHATLYWYQQILGQGPKLLIQFQNNGVVDDSQLPKDRFSAERLKGVDSTLKIQPAKLEDSAVYLCASSLGHSGSQETQYFGPGTRLLVL.

The chain has TRBV15 and TRBJ2-5; 7 bases align to TRBD2. Per germline, CDR1 LNHNV and CDR2 YYDKDF (reference sequence). Unmatched junction bases numbered 6, after V lost 0 bases and J lost 2 bases. The CDR3 totals 16 residues. The CDR3 loop reads CATSRDWGGRQETQYF. The CDR3 DNA reads as TGTGCCACCAGCAGAGATTGGGGGGGACGGCAAGAGACCCAGTACTTC.

CDR3: CASSLAGAGEAFF. For the CDR3, the DNA is TGTGCCAGCAGTTTAGCTGGGGCAGGTGAAGCTTTCTTT. The chain uses TRBV27 and TRBJ1-1; D might be TRBD1 (5 bases). CDR1 is MNHEY, CDR2 SMNVEV, per germline (reference sequence). V lost 2 bases to trimming and J lost 7 bases, with 11 bases between them. The CDR3 sequence is 13 residues long.

The genes are TRBV27 and TRBJ2-1, with 7 bases identical to TRBD2. With 0 bases clipped from V and 4 bases from J, the junction kept 9 bases outside the gene matches. This CDR3 has 17 residues. Per the germline V gene, CDR1 is MNHEY and CDR2 is SMNVEV (reference sequence). The CDR3 sequence is CASSLSAGDDSYNEQFF. The CDR3 coding sequence is TGTGCCAGCAGTTTATCTGCGGGAGACGATTCGTACAATGAGCAGTTCTTC.

V gene TRBV28 combines with J gene TRBJ2-7; 7 positions match TRBD2. CDR3 size: 14 residues. CDR1 is MDHEN and CDR2 is SYDVKM in the germline V gene. The ends lost 5 bases at V and 2 bases at J; junction bases unmatched: 6. The chain's CDR3 is CASSDASGTYEQYF. In DNA form, the CDR3 reads TGTGCCAGCAGTGACGCTAGCGGAACCTACGAGCAGTACTTC.

The CDR3 here is CASSTGLAGGSYTQYF. The CDR3 region has the DNA TGTGCCAGCAGCACAGGACTAGCGGGGGGCTCATATACGCAGTATTTT. The J gene is TRBJ2-3, the V gene TRBV5-8; 14 bases match TRBD2. Trimming took 4 bases from V and 7 from J; bases not matched to a gene: 8. The CDR3 is 16 residues long. CDR1 and CDR2 from the germline V gene are SGHTS and YDEGEE.

The CDR3 DNA is TGTGCCAGTAGTCCCTCGAGGACAGGTGTGACTTTCTTT. Amino acid sequence: CASSPSRTGVTFF. The chain is built from TRBV19 and TRBJ1-1; 7 positions agree with TRBD1. This CDR3 comprises 13 residues. The germline V gene has CDR1 LNHDA and CDR2 SQIVND (reference sequence). After removal of 5 bases from V and 12 bases from J, the junction contained 12 bases not matched to a gene.

The chain links TRBV28 to TRBJ2-7; a weak D match, TRBD2 (7 bases). Deletions cut 7 bases from V and 6 bases from J, with 19 bases between. Germline CDR1 and CDR2: MDHEN and SYDVKM. The CDR3 is 14 residues long. CDR3 in amino acids: CASTAPGGRGEQYF. The CDR3 DNA sequence: TGTGCCAGCACCGCCCCCGGGGGGCGCGGCGAGCAGTACTTC.

The chain couples TRBV29-1 to TRBJ2-7; a weak D match, TRBD2 (6 bases). CDR1 and CDR2 from the germline V gene are SQVTM and ANQGSEA. V was shortened by 4 bases and J by 3 bases, with 16 bases between the two germline ends. This CDR3 contains 14 residues. Here the CDR3 DNA reads TGCAGCGTTGCCCCGTTAGCGGCCGACTACGAGCAGTACTTC. Translating it yields CSVAPLAADYEQYF.

A few counts support this clone. The rearrangement links TRBV21-1 to TRBJ1-1. TRBV21-1 is a known pseudogene. The CDR3 has 22 residues. The CDR3 region has the DNA TGTGCCAGCAGCACTCAGCAGAGGGCGGGTACTGGAAATGACGCTTTGAACACTGAAGCTTTCTTT. The encoded protein is CASSTQQRAGTGNDALNTEAFF.

The CDR3 protein is CASSERGTGRSYEQYF. CDR3 DNA sequence: TGTGCCAGCAGTGAGAGAGGGACAGGGAGGTCCTACGAGCAGTACTTC. V and J are TRBV6-1 and TRBJ2-7; 9 nucleotides match TRBD1. V gave up 3 bases and J gave up 1 base; unmatched junction bases: 7. Looked up from germline, CDR1 is MNHNS and CDR2 is SASEGT. The CDR3 covers 16 residues.

This sequence joins TRBV10-3 and TRBJ2-7; 10 bases match TRBD2. CDR3 length: 15 residues. Germline CDR1 is ENHRY and CDR2 is SYGVKD. V gave up 2 bases and J gave up 7 bases; unmatched junction bases: 8. CDR3 sequence reads: CAISEGSGRAGEQYF. The CDR3 nucleotides are TGTGCCATCAGTGAGGGGAGCGGGAGGGCCGGAGAGCAGTACTTC.